This T cell receptor (beta chain) was recovered during a study of CD8 T cells in ankylosing spondylitis. This clonotype was recorded many times. From the 5' RACE reads, TCRdb called clonotypes with MiXCR, one entry per CDR3 protein. The data contain hundreds of thousands of distinct CDR3 sequences, 8% to 9.5% of them seen just once; the ten biggest clones take up about 6.8%. Deletions cut 6 bases from V and 1 base from J, with 15 bases between. Germline V gene sequence: CDR1 SQVTM, CDR2 ANQGSEA. The CDR3 extends over 14 amino acids. The chain couples TRBV29-1 to TRBJ2-5; tentative D call: TRBD1 (6 bases). Sequenced: blood, either unsorted or a sorted T cell fraction (not recorded which). The TCR was taken from a male donor with ankylosing spondylitis or in good health (not recorded which). CDR3 sequence reads: CSVRGRKIQETQYF. CDR3 in DNA: TGCAGCGTCAGGGGCAGAAAGATCCAAGAGACCCAGTACTTC.